Sequencing of this TCR beta chain was carried out in a study of cytomegalovirus exposure and HLA in healthy donors. Details on this clone: What it binds is unknown.

PCR primers comprised 60 Vbeta and 13 Jbeta primers. Using immunoSEQ multiplex PCR, the repertoire was profiled, and TCRdb retains in-frame clones only, with some absent. The repertoire holds some 190,000 clones, over 70% seen once, with around 1.6% in the top ten. Broader study findings: In a later analysis, DRB1 alleles had the most associated TCRs; HLA-C alleles the fewest.

The specimen sequenced was PBMCs. The TCR sequence derives from a woman aged 18-29 years in good health and CMV-seronegative.

The CDR3 bases are TGCAGCGTTGTCGCAGGGGCGAACACTGAAGCTTTCTTT. Its protein is CSVVAGANTEAFF. The chain employs TRBV29-1 and TRBJ1-1; tentatively, D is TRBD1 (6 bases). Germline V gene data show CDR1 as SQVTM and CDR2 as ANQGSEA. The V end lost 4 bases, the J end lost 1 base, and 10 bases lay between the germline ends. CDR3 length equals 13 residues.